These 10 T cell receptor beta chains share one sample of origin, sequenced in a study of PD-1 blockade in classical Hodgkin lymphoma. All the patients suffered relapse after autologous stem cell transplantation, and brentuximab vedotin exposure differed. Produced via immunoSEQ multiplex PCR; TCRdb's table is partial and in-frame only. The sample includes 90,000 to 130,000 clones, 89% of them seen just once. The material sequenced was peripheral blood mononuclear cells (PBMCs), taken before the second cycle of nivolumab. Source of these receptors: a human donor with classical Hodgkin lymphoma.

The chain combines TRBV4-1 with TRBJ1-2; D perhaps matches TRBD1 (6 bases). Germline CDR1 MGHRA, CDR2 YSYEKL. The CDR3 runs 18 residues. V was cut by 1 base and J by 4 bases, with 22 bases left in between. CDR3 residues: CASSQVETGTRVGYGYTF. In DNA, the CDR3 is TGCGCCAGCAGCCAAGTCGAGACCGGGACAAGGGTCGGCTATGGCTACACCTTC.

This chain uses TRBV2 with TRBJ1-1, with D possibly matching TRBD1 (6 bases). The germline V and J ends were trimmed by 6 bases and 5 bases, with 16 bases remaining between them. Germline lookup yields CDR1 SNHLY and CDR2 FYNNEI. CDR3 length: 14 amino acids. The chain's CDR3 is CASSGAPGATEAFF. In DNA, the CDR3 is TGTGCCAGCAGCGGGGCACCGGGGGCTACTGAAGCTTTCTTT. The whole variable domain, remainder taken from reference TRBV2 and TRBJ1-1, is EPEVTQTPSHQVTQMGQEVILRCVPISNHLYFYWYRQILGQKVEFLVSFYNNEISEKSEIFDDQFSVERPDGSNFTLKIRSTKLEDSAMYFCASSGAPGATEAFFGQGTRLTVV.

The chain recombines TRBV5-1 with TRBJ1-1; a possible D gene is TRBD1 (6 bases). The V gene's germline CDR1 is SGHRS and CDR2 YFSETQ. The V gene lost 0 bases and the J gene lost 6 bases, with 15 bases spanning the gap. The CDR3 covers 15 residues. The CDR3 coding sequence is TGCGCCAGCAGCTTGGCATTGGGGGGCGCCTCTGAAGCTTTCTTT. This sequence encodes CASSLALGGASEAFF.

The CDR3 DNA is TGTGCCAGCAGCTCCCCCTTCTATCTAGCGGGAACCTACAATGAGCAGTTCTTC. This gives the protein CASSSPFYLAGTYNEQFF. V and J are TRBV7-9 and TRBJ2-1; 9 nucleotides match TRBD2. CDR1 and CDR2 (germline): SEHNR, FQNEAQ (reference sequence). J lost 2 bases, V lost 4 bases, and 12 bases had no gene match. CDR3 length: 18 residues.

CDR3: CASSFSMIRGGGDTQYF. Written as DNA, the CDR3 is TGTGCCAGCAGTTTTTCGATGATTCGGGGAGGGGGAGATACGCAGTATTTT. The V and J genes are TRBV27 and TRBJ2-3, with D tentatively TRBD2 (7 bases). Germline CDR1 is MNHEY and CDR2 is SMNVEV (reference sequence). The length of the CDR3 is 17 residues. The V and J ends lost 3 bases and 5 bases respectively, with 21 bases between them.

The chain couples TRBV7-2 to TRBJ1-2, with no clear D. The CDR3 covers 13 residues. Germline V gene lookup returns CDR1 SGHTA and CDR2 FQGNSA. The V and J ends lost 5 bases and 5 bases respectively, with 12 bases between them. In nucleotides, the CDR3 is TGTGCCAGCAGCGTCGAGCAGGATTATGGCTACACCTTC. It codes for CASSVEQDYGYTF.

J is TRBJ1-1 and V is TRBV10-1, with D perhaps TRBD1 (5 bases). Germline CDR1 WNHNN, CDR2 SYGVQD (reference sequence). V was pared by 2 bases and J by 1 base, with 14 bases between. The CDR3 is 16 amino acids. In nucleotides, the CDR3 is TGCGCCAGCAGTGAGATCCTCATCGGGGGGAACACTGAAGCTTTCTTT. It encodes CASSEILIGGNTEAFF.

The V call is TRBV7-9, the J call TRBJ1-3, with D perhaps TRBD1 (5 bases). The CDR3 has 17 residues. Trimming cost V 8 bases and J 0 bases, with 20 bases left between them. Germline values: CDR1 SEHNR, CDR2 FQNEAQ (reference sequence). The chain's CDR3 is CASGLLGAGSSGNTIYF. In DNA form, the CDR3 reads TGTGCCAGCGGATTGCTTGGGGCGGGGAGCTCTGGAAACACCATATATTTT.

The chain links TRBV7-9 to TRBJ1-1; 7 positions match TRBD1. The CDR3 consists of 13 residues. Germline V gene sequence: CDR1 SEHNR, CDR2 FQNEAQ (reference sequence). Losses at the gene ends were 5 bases for V and 4 bases for J; bases not matched to a gene: 4. CDR3 nucleotide sequence: TGTGCCAGCAGCAGGGGGCATGGCACTGAAGCTTTCTTT. Encoded protein: CASSRGHGTEAFF.

The V gene is TRBV5-1, the J gene TRBJ2-5; 12 positions agree with TRBD2. The CDR3 loop spans 16 amino acids. With 4 bases clipped from V and 2 bases from J, the junction kept 6 bases outside the gene matches. CDR1 is SGHRS and CDR2 is YFSETQ in the germline V gene. The CDR3, as DNA: TGCGCCAGCAGCCCCGGACTAGCGGGGTCACAAGAGACCCAGTACTTC. Its protein is CASSPGLAGSQETQYF.